This paragraph reports one T cell receptor (beta chain). Its antigen is still unknown. The input lacks base qualities; no much larger clone sits a single base away. The sample is drawn from a study of human T cells and chemical hapten exposure (dated by TCRdb to about 2021). In the study overall: For sensitization, 2% DPC in acetone was applied to a roughly 2 cm by roughly 2 cm area of upper inner arm skin. Patch testing was done on the upper back using Finn chambers containing 0.01% DPC, and results were scored after 6 days according to International Contact Dermatitis Research Group standards. Some 29 alopecia patients provided blood for TCR sequencing at one to four time points (pre-sensitization, 2, 6 and 24 weeks). Blood samples were taken from patients before sensitization (week 0) and then at 2, 6 and about 24 weeks after DPC sensitization. The study tracked peripheral blood TCR repertoire changes in vivo during primary and secondary sensitization to the hapten diphenylcyclopropenone (DPC) in alopecia patients. Libraries were pooled for sequencing, and per-sample TCR yields varied mainly because of small differences in library volumes within the pool. Weekly therapeutic DPC doses were additionally applied to the scalp of patients throughout the roughly 23-week study period. Alopecia areata with under or over 50% scalp involvement, alopecia totalis and alopecia universalis were represented in the patient cohort, which was mostly female.

What this sample's time point label stands for: patch test 3, about 24 weeks after DPC sensitization. The treatment or condition label on this specimen signifies: therapeutic diphenylcyclopropenone sensitization with weekly scalp DPC. At every patch-test visit, the blood draw took place before the patch test was put on. Patients were eligible if aged 18 to 70, diagnosed with alopecia and judged suitable for DPC therapy, and pregnant patients were excluded. Unfractionated whole blood was collected in Tempus Blood RNA tubes, and total RNA was extracted from that blood. The CDR3 has 13 amino acids, counting the end cysteine and phenylalanine. The retained sequence is limited to the CDR3, 39 bases, with the frame set at the first base. A distance of 11 bases separates the germline ends of V and J, which lose 6 bases and 2 bases respectively. Broad study findings and their caveats: Repeated subsampling changed both the strength of the expansion versus patch-test correlation and the threshold at which that correlation became significant. DPC sensitization did not change how many TCRs were above 1 in 1000 frequency, and no evidence was found of alterations in global repertoire structure. Compared with pre-sensitization or healthy control sets, expanded TCRs formed significantly more large CDR3 similarity clusters, which is consistent with antigen-driven responses. Alopecia, a presumed autoimmune disease, was present in all patients, so the immune response of the patients might differ from that of healthy individuals. The number of PT1 expanded TCRs positively correlated with patch test score, significant at thresholds 8, 16 and 32 but not 4.

Receptor libraries were prepared by RACE. The listed sequencing device is NextSeq 500. During library preparation, unique molecular identifiers were attached to individual cDNA molecules so that TCRs could be counted in a quantitative, reproducible way. Each blood RNA sample was used to sequence both TCR alpha and TCR beta chains. Turning to the authors' computational methods: A median of around 100,000 TCRs per sample was observed, with a range of 23,224 to 690,600. The Decombinator software suite was used to annotate V, J and CDR3 in the TCR reads. Every sample was subsampled to the same number of TCRs (28,000) for the PS versus PT1 abundance plots. Expanded TCRs were defined as absent before sensitization and observed at least eight times at the 2-week time point. TCRdb reanalyzed the raw reads on its own, using fastp at Q25 for trimming and MiXCR for clone calling, and kept in-frame beta chains. Each CDR3 protein appears once, grouped with its most common genes and DNA. TCRdb, rather than the study authors, made the V and J calls. The sample profile shows 190,000 or so distinct CDR3 sequences; about 22% of them were found once. The ten top clones hold 2% to 2.5% of the sample.

The source material was whole blood, sampled in connection with sensitization to the hapten diphenylcyclopropenone (DPC). This receptor was taken from a woman between 35 and 50 years old with alopecia areata. Some clones in this sample may be carry-over from other donors' samples. The rearrangement combines TRBV12-3 or TRBV12-4 with TRBJ2-7; TRBD1 is a possible D gene, resting on 5 matching bases. The CDR3 reads as follows: CASSVGQPYEQYF. The DNA sequence is as follows: TGTGCCAGCAGCGTTGGACAACCCTACGAGCAGTACTTC.